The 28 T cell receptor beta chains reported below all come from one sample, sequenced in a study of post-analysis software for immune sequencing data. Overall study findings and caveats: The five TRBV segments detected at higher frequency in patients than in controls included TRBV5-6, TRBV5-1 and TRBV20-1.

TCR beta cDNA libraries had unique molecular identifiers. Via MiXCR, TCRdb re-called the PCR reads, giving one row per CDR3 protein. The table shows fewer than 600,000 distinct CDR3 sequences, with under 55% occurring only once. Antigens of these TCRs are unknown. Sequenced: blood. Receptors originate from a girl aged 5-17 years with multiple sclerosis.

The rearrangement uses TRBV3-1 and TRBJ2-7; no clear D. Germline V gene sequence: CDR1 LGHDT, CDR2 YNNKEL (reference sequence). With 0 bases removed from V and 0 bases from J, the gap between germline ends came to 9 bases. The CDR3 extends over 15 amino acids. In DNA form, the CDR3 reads TGTGCCAGCAGCCAAGAGACGGTCCGCTCCTACGAGCAGTACTTC. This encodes CASSQETVRSYEQYF.

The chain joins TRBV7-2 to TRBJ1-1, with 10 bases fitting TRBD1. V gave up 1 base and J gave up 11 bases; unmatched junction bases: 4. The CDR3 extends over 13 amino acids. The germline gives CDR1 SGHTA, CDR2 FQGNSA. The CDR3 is CASSLGGTGVAFF. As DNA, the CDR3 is TGTGCCAGCAGCTTAGGAGGGACAGGGGTCGCTTTCTTT.

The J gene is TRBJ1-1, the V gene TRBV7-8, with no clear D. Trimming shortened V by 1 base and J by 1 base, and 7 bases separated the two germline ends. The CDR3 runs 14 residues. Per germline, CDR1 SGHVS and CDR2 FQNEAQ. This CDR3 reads CASSLERENTEAFF. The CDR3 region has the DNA TGTGCCAGCAGCTTAGAGAGGGAGAACACTGAAGCTTTCTTT.

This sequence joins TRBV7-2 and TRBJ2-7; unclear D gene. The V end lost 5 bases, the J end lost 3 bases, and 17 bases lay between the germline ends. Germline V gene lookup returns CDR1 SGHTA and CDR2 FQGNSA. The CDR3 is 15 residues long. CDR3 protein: CASSRPIGNIYEQYF. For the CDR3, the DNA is TGTGCCAGCAGCCGACCCATCGGAAACATCTACGAGCAGTACTTC. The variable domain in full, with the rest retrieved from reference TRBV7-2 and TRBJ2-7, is GAGVSQSPSNKVTEKGKDVELRCDPISGHTALYWYRQSLGQGLEFLIYFQGNSAPDKSGLPSDRFSAERTGGSVSTLTIQRTQQEDSAVYLCASSRPIGNIYEQYFGPGTRLTVT.

In DNA form, the CDR3 reads TGTGCCAGCGCACGAATACGGGACGATGAAAAACTGTTTTTT. It encodes CASARIRDDEKLFF. J is TRBJ1-4 and V is TRBV3-1, with D possibly being TRBD1 (5 bases). V shed 8 bases and J shed 6 bases, with 16 bases lying between them. The CDR3 is made up of 14 amino acids. CDR1 is LGHDT and CDR2 is YNNKEL in the germline V gene (reference sequence).

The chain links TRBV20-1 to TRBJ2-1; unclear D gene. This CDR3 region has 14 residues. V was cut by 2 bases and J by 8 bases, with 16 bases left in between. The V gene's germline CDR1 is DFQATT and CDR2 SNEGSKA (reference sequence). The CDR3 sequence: CSARLTLGRDEQFF. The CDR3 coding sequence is TGCAGTGCTAGACTTACGCTGGGTAGAGATGAGCAGTTCTTC.

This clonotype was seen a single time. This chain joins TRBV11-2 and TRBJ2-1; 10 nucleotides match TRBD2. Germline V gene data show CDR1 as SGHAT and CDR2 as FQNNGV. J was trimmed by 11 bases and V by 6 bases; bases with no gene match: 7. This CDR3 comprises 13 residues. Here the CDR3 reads CASSPGLAAKQFF. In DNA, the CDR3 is TGTGCCAGCAGTCCCGGACTAGCGGCAAAGCAGTTCTTC.

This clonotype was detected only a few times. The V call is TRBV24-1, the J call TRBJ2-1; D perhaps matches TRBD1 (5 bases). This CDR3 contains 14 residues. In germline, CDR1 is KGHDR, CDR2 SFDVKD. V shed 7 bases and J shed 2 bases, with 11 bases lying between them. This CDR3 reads CATRGQGPYNEQFF. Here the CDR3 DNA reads TGTGCCACCAGGGGCCAGGGTCCCTACAATGAGCAGTTCTTC.

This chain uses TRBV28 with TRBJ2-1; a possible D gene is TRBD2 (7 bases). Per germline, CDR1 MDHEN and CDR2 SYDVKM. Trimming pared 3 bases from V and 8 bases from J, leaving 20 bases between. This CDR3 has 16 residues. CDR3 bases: TGTGCCAGCAGTTTGACAGGCGGCGGGAGTAACTATGAGCAGTTCTTC. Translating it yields CASSLTGGGSNYEQFF.

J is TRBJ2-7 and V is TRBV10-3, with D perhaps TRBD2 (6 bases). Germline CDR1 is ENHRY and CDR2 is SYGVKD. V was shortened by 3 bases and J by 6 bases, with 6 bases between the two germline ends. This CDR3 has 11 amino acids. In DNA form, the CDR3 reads TGTGCCATCAGTGAACTAGCCGAGCAGTACTTC. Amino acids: CAISELAEQYF.

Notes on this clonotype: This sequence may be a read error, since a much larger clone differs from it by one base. The CDR3 DNA follows: TGTGCCAGCAGTTTATTGTCATGGGAACGCCCGGGGAGCACAGGTACGCAGTATTTT. Protein sequence: CASSLLSWERPGSTGTQYF. This chain links TRBV27 with TRBJ2-3; D possibly uses TRBD1 or TRBD2 (5 bases each). The CDR3 has 19 residues. The germline CDR1 and CDR2 sequences are MNHEY and SMNVEV (reference sequence).

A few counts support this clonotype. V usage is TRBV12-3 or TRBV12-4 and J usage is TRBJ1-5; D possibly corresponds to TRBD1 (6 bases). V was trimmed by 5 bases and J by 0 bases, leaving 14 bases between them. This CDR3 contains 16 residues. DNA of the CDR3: TGTGCCAGCAGTCCCTTAGGACAGTATAGCAATCAGCCCCAGCATTTT. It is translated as CASSPLGQYSNQPQHF.

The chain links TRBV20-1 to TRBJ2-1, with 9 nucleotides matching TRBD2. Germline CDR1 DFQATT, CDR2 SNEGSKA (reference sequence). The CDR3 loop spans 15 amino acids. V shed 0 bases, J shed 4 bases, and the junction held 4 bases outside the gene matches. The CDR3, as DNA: TGCAGTGCTAGAGATCCAAGCGGGGGGTACAATGAGCAGTTCTTC. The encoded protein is CSARDPSGGYNEQFF.

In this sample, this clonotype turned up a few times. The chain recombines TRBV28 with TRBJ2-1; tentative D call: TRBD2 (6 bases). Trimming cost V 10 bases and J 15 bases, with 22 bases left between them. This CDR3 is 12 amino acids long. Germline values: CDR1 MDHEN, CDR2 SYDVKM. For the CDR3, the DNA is TGTGCCATCCAACGAAATTCGGGAGACCGGTTCTTC. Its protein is CAIQRNSGDRFF.

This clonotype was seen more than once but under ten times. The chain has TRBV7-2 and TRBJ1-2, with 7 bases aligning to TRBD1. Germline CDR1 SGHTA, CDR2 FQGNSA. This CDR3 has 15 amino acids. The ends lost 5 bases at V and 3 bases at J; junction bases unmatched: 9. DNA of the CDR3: TGTGCCAGCAGCCCCAGACAGGGAGGTCACTATGGCTACACCTTC. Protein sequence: CASSPRQGGHYGYTF.

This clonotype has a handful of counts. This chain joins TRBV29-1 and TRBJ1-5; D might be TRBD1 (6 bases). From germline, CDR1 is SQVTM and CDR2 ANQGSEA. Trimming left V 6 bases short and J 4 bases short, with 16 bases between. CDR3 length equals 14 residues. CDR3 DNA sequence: TGCAGCGTCGAATTTGGGGGCGGGAATCAGCCCCAGCATTTT. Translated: CSVEFGGGNQPQHF.

CDR3 sequence reads: CASTIGPGREWFYEQYF. The DNA for the CDR3 is TGCGCCAGCACCATCGGGCCCGGGCGGGAGTGGTTCTACGAGCAGTACTTC. The chain carries TRBV5-1 and TRBJ2-7; 7 nucleotides align to TRBD2. CDR1 is SGHRS and CDR2 is YFSETQ in the germline V gene. V shed 6 bases, J shed 3 bases, and the junction held 18 bases outside the gene matches. This CDR3 contains 17 residues.

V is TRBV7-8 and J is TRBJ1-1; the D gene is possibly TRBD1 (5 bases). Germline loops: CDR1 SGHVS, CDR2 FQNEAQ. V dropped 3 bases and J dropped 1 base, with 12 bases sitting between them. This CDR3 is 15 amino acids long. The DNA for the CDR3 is TGTGCCAGCAGCTTCGAGACAGTAACGAACACTGAAGCTTTCTTT. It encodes CASSFETVTNTEAFF.

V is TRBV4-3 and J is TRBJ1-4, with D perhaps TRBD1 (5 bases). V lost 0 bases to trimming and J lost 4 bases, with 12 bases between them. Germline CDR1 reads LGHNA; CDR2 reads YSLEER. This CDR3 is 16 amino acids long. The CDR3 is CASSQDQQANNEKLFF. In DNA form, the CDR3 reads TGCGCCAGCAGCCAAGATCAACAGGCCAATAATGAAAAACTGTTTTTT.

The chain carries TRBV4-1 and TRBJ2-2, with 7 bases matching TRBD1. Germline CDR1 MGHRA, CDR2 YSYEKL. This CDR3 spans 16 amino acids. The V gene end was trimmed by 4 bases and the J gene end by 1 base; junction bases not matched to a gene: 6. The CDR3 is CASSRYRDRNTGELFF. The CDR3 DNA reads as TGCGCCAGCAGCCGCTACCGGGACAGGAACACCGGGGAGCTGTTTTTT.

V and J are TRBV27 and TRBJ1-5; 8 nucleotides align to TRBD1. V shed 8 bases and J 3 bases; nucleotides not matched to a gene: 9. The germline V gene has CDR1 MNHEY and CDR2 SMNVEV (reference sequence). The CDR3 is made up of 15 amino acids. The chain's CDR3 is CASAPPGQVNQPQHF. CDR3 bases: TGTGCCAGCGCCCCCCCGGGACAGGTCAATCAGCCCCAGCATTTT.

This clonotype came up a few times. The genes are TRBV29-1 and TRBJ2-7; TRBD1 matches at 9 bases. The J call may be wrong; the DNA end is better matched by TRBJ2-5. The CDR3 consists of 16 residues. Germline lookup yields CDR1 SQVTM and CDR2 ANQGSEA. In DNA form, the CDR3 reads TGCAGCGTTGAAAGCCCCGGGCGGACAGGGGAGGAGACCCAGTACTTC. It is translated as CSVESPGRTGEETQYF.

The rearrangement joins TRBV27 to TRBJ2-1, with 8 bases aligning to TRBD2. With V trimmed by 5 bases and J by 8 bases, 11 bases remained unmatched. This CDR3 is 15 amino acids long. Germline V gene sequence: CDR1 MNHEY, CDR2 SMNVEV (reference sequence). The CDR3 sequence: CASSAPGLGYDEQFF. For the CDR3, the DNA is TGTGCCAGCAGTGCACCGGGACTAGGGTACGATGAGCAGTTCTTC.

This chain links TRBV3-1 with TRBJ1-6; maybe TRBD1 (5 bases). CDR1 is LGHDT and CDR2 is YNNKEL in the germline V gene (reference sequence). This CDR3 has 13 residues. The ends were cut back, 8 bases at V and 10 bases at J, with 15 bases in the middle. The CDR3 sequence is CASSDIGDSPLHF. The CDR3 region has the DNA TGTGCCAGCTCCGACATCGGGGACTCACCCCTCCACTTT.

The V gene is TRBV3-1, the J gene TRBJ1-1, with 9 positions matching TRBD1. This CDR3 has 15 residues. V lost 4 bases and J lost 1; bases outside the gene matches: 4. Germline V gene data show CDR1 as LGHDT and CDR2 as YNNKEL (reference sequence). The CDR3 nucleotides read TGTGCCAGCAGCCCTACAGGGGGCGGGAACACTGAAGCTTTCTTT. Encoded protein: CASSPTGGGNTEAFF.

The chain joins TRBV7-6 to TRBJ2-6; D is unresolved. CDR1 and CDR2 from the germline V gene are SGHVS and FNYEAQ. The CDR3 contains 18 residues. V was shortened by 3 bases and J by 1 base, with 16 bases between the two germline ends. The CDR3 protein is CASSLRRSWQSGANVLTF. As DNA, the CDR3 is TGTGCCAGCAGCTTGCGCAGATCTTGGCAATCTGGGGCCAACGTCCTGACTTTC.

DNA for the CDR3: TGTGCCATCAGTGAGACCGGAGGGCCCCTGGAAGCTTTCTTT. Residues: CAISETGGPLEAFF. V is TRBV10-3 and J is TRBJ1-1; no clear D gene. The CDR3 runs to 14 residues. With 2 bases removed from V and 8 bases from J, the gap between germline ends came to 15 bases. CDR1 and CDR2 from the germline V gene are ENHRY and SYGVKD.

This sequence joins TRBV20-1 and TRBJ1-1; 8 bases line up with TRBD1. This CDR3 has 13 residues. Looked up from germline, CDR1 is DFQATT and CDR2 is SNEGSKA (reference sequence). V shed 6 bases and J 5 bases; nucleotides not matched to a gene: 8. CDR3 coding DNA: TGCAGTGCGACAACAGGGGGAGGAACTGAAGCTTTCTTT. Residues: CSATTGGGTEAFF.